The 22 T cell receptor beta chains listed next were all sequenced from one sample in a study of CD8 T cells in ankylosing spondylitis. Findings and limits, study-wide: Several highly homologous variants made up a TCR beta motif that seemed to typify ankylosing spondylitis blood.

TCRdb fed the 5' RACE reads into MiXCR, producing one record per CDR3 protein. The profile shows 450,000 to 550,000 distinct CDR3 sequences, 5.3% of them singletons. No antigens are known for them. The sequencing input was blood, either unsorted or a sorted T cell fraction (not recorded which). The origin of the receptors is a male donor with ankylosing spondylitis.

The sample holds many counts of this clonotype. V is TRBV7-2 and J is TRBJ1-1; D gene ambiguous. V lost 7 bases, J lost 1 base, and 7 bases lay in between. Germline lookup yields CDR1 SGHTA and CDR2 FQGNSA. The CDR3 loop spans 12 amino acids. CDR3 region: CASKLSNTEAFF. The CDR3 DNA reads as TGTGCCAGCAAACTGTCGAACACTGAAGCTTTCTTT. The full variable domain, in which reference TRBV7-2 and TRBJ1-1 provide the parts outside the CDR3, is GAGVSQSPSNKVTEKGKDVELRCDPISGHTALYWYRQSLGQGLEFLIYFQGNSAPDKSGLPSDRFSAERTGGSVSTLTIQRTQQEDSAVYLCASKLSNTEAFFGQGTRLTVV.

In this sample, this clonotype turned up many times. The chain couples TRBV20-1 to TRBJ2-5, with 7 bases aligning to TRBD2. The CDR3 spans 12 residues. V lost 6 bases and J lost 1; bases outside the gene matches: 2. Germline-derived CDR1 and CDR2 are DFQATT and SNEGSKA (reference sequence). The DNA of the CDR3 is TGCAGTGCCAGACTAGCCCAAGAGACCCAGTACTTC. Protein: CSARLAQETQYF.

This clonotype appeared many times. This chain connects TRBV5-1 to TRBJ2-7; 7 bases are a match to TRBD1. The V and J ends lost 2 bases and 4 bases, in that order; junction bases with no gene match: 3. This CDR3 comprises 13 residues. Germline CDR1 and CDR2: SGHRS and YFSETQ. CDR3 in amino acids: CASSFTDRYEQYF. The CDR3 DNA reads as TGCGCCAGCAGCTTTACGGACAGGTACGAGCAGTACTTC.

This clonotype was seen many times. The chain is built from TRBV29-1 and TRBJ1-1; D not certain. The CDR3 has 13 residues. Trimming took 4 bases from V and 0 from J, leaving 9 bases between them. CDR1 and CDR2 from the germline V gene are SQVTM and ANQGSEA. The CDR3 loop reads CSVGPGLNTEAFF. As DNA, the CDR3 is TGCAGCGTTGGCCCGGGATTGAACACTGAAGCTTTCTTT.

Ten or more counts support this clonotype. V gene TRBV5-1 combines with J gene TRBJ2-7; D is perhaps TRBD2 (6 bases). Germline values: CDR1 SGHRS, CDR2 YFSETQ. The CDR3 covers 14 residues. V lost 4 bases to trimming and J lost 4 bases, with 15 bases between them. CDR3 protein: CASSPNGLRYEQYF. CDR3 DNA sequence: TGCGCCAGCAGCCCGAACGGACTACGGTACGAGCAGTACTTC.

This clonotype appeared a few times. The chain carries TRBV30 and TRBJ1-3; D is possibly TRBD1 (5 bases). The V gene's germline CDR1 is GTSNPN and CDR2 SVGIG (reference sequence). The CDR3 is made up of 14 amino acids. V was shortened by 2 bases and J by 1 base, with 9 bases between the two germline ends. The CDR3 is CAWSPGGSGNTIYF. The CDR3 DNA reads as TGTGCCTGGAGTCCGGGGGGTTCTGGAAACACCATATATTTT.

Ten or more counts support this clonotype. The genes are TRBV12-3 or TRBV12-4 and TRBJ1-1; 9 positions match TRBD1. V shed 6 bases and J 2 bases; nucleotides not matched to a gene: 7. The CDR3 has 15 residues. The CDR3 reads CASSWSTGGNTEAFF. The CDR3 DNA sequence: TGTGCCAGCAGCTGGTCGACAGGGGGTAACACTGAAGCTTTCTTT.

The chain couples TRBV4-3 to TRBJ1-1; no clear D. V shed 2 bases and J shed 4 bases, with 11 bases lying between them. This CDR3 region has 14 residues. The germline V gene encodes CDR1 LGHNA and CDR2 YSLEER. The CDR3 DNA reads TGCGCCAGCAGCCAACTGGACGGCGGCACTGAAGCTTTCTTT. Residues: CASSQLDGGTEAFF.

The chain combines TRBV28 with TRBJ2-2; D call uncertain. Germline assignment: CDR1 MDHEN and CDR2 SYDVKM. This CDR3 comprises 16 residues. V lost 5 bases to trimming and J lost 1 base, with 14 bases between them. CDR3 in amino acids: CASSARRNKNTGELFF. CDR3 nucleotide sequence: TGTGCCAGCAGTGCCAGACGGAATAAGAACACCGGGGAGCTGTTTTTT. Supplemented by reference TRBV28 and TRBJ2-2, the full variable domain reads DVKVTQSSRYLVKRTGEKVFLECVQDMDHENMFWYRQDPGLGLRLIYFSYDVKMKEKGDIPEGYSVSREKKERFSLILESASTNQTSMYLCASSARRNKNTGELFFGEGSRLTVL.

This clonotype was detected ten times or more. The genes are TRBV3-1 and TRBJ1-1; possibly TRBD1 for D (5 bases). Trimming stripped 4 bases from V and 10 bases from J, with 13 bases between. CDR3 length: 12 amino acids. CDR1 and CDR2 (germline): LGHDT, YNNKEL (reference sequence). The CDR3 reads CASSPGGALAFF. CDR3 nucleotide sequence: TGTGCCAGCAGCCCAGGTGGGGCCCTAGCTTTCTTT.

This clonotype was picked up a small number of times. The V gene is TRBV28, the J gene TRBJ1-4, with D possibly TRBD1 on 5 matching bases. Germline values: CDR1 MDHEN, CDR2 SYDVKM. This CDR3 has 15 residues. The V gene lost 1 base and the J gene lost 5 bases, with 11 bases spanning the gap. The CDR3 reads CASSLSEGRNEKLFF. The CDR3 nucleotides read TGTGCCAGCAGTTTATCCGAGGGGAGAAATGAAAAACTGTTTTTT.

At least ten counts were recorded for this clonotype. V usage is TRBV4-3 and J usage is TRBJ2-7; a possible D gene is TRBD1 (5 bases). V lost 1 base, J lost 1 base, and 8 bases lay in between. Germline-derived CDR1 and CDR2 are LGHNA and YSLEER. The CDR3 has 14 residues. The CDR3 DNA reads as TGCGCCAGCAGCCAAGGACAGAAATCCTACGAGCAGTACTTC. This codes for CASSQGQKSYEQYF.

This clonotype was observed many times. V usage is TRBV20-1 and J usage is TRBJ1-1; 9 bases are shared with TRBD1. V lost 3 bases to trimming and J lost 5 bases; unmatched junction nucleotides: 16. The germline gives CDR1 DFQATT, CDR2 SNEGSKA (reference sequence). The CDR3 covers 17 residues. The CDR3 DNA reads as TGCAGTGCTAGGGACCTCTTCGGGACAGGGTTGATAACTGAAGCTTTCTTT. The encoded protein is CSARDLFGTGLITEAFF.

The table lists this clonotype with a few counts. This chain joins TRBV5-1 and TRBJ1-4; TRBD1 agrees at 9 bases. CDR1 and CDR2 (germline): SGHRS, YFSETQ. Trimming cost V 7 bases and J 6 bases; bases outside gene matches: 7. The CDR3 extends over 14 amino acids. CDR3 protein: CASRQGDSDEKLFF. The DNA of the CDR3 is TGCGCCAGCCGACAGGGGGATAGCGATGAAAAACTGTTTTTT.

This clonotype was counted ten times or more. The chain has TRBV11-1 and TRBJ1-1; no clear D gene. The germline V and J ends were trimmed by 7 bases and 8 bases, with 14 bases remaining between them. The CDR3 spans 12 residues. The germline gives CDR1 SGHAT, CDR2 FQDESV (reference sequence). CDR3 region: CASTPGLEEAFF. In nucleotides, the CDR3 is TGTGCCAGCACCCCTGGGCTAGAAGAAGCTTTCTTT.

This clonotype was detected many times. The chain has TRBV20-1 and TRBJ2-7; a weak D match, TRBD1 (6 bases). Trimming stripped 3 bases from V and 3 bases from J, with 12 bases between. In germline, CDR1 is DFQATT, CDR2 SNEGSKA (reference sequence). The length of the CDR3 is 13 residues. CDR3 sequence (DNA): TGCAGTGCTAGTCGAACAGGGTACTACGAGCAGTACTTC. It yields the protein CSASRTGYYEQYF.

This clonotype showed up many times. This chain links TRBV5-1 with TRBJ1-6; 9 nucleotides agree with TRBD1. V lost 2 bases and J lost 4; bases outside the gene matches: 4. Germline V gene sequence: CDR1 SGHRS, CDR2 YFSETQ. The CDR3 consists of 16 residues. DNA of the CDR3: TGCGCCAGCAGCTTTTCCGGGACAGGGTATAATTCACCCCTCCACTTT. This translates into CASSFSGTGYNSPLHF.

This chain connects TRBV5-1 to TRBJ2-6; D remains unclear. V was shortened by 4 bases and J by 4 bases, with 9 bases between the two germline ends. This CDR3 has 14 residues. Germline V gene data show CDR1 as SGHRS and CDR2 as YFSETQ. CDR3 sequence: CASSETRGANVLTF. CDR3 sequence (DNA): TGCGCCAGCAGCGAAACCAGAGGGGCCAACGTCCTGACTTTC.

This clonotype has ten or more counts. V gene TRBV29-1 combines with J gene TRBJ1-1, with D possibly TRBD1 on 5 matching bases. V was trimmed by 6 bases and J by 8 bases, leaving 19 bases between them. The CDR3 runs 13 residues. Germline V CDR1 and CDR2: SQVTM, ANQGSEA. The CDR3 spells CSVLPSQWGEAFF. DNA for the CDR3: TGCAGCGTCCTTCCTTCCCAGTGGGGCGAAGCTTTCTTT.

This clonotype was recorded many times. J is TRBJ2-2 and V is TRBV10-3; D is unclear. This CDR3 is 14 amino acids long. V lost 0 bases, J lost 3 bases, and 5 bases lay in between. CDR1 is ENHRY and CDR2 is SYGVKD in the germline V gene. CDR3 amino acids: CAISESSYTGELFF. The CDR3 nucleotides read TGTGCCATCAGTGAGTCGAGTTACACCGGGGAGCTGTTTTTT.

This clonotype came up many times. The chain links TRBV20-1 to TRBJ2-7; D is perhaps TRBD1 or TRBD2 (5 bases each). The CDR3 loop spans 12 amino acids. Germline V gene lookup returns CDR1 DFQATT and CDR2 SNEGSKA (reference sequence). The CDR3 DNA sequence: TGCAGCTTACAGGAGACGAGGGGCGAGCAGTACTTC. Encoded protein: CSLQETRGEQYF.

This clonotype was observed at least ten times. In DNA form, the CDR3 reads TGTGCCAGCAGCTTTTACTCGAACACCGGGGAGCTGTTTTTT. This sequence encodes CASSFYSNTGELFF. V is TRBV7-9 and J is TRBJ2-2; D gene uncertain. With 3 bases removed from V and 0 bases from J, the gap between germline ends came to 5 bases. This CDR3 spans 14 amino acids. CDR1 SEHNR and CDR2 FQNEAQ come from the germline V gene (reference sequence).